Sequencing of this T cell receptor (beta chain) was carried out in a study of cytomegalovirus exposure and HLA in healthy donors. Study-level points and caveats: Rare TCR sequences dominated, though some public TCRs recurred in many donors.

About this clone itself: Its antigen is not known.

A multiplex PCR was run with 60 Vbeta primers and 13 Jbeta primers. The protocol was immunoSEQ multiplex PCR, while the TCRdb copy is restricted to in-frame clones and leaves out a portion. The table shows around 230,000 clones, with 82% occurring only once. Trimming pared 4 bases from V and 5 bases from J, leaving 20 bases between. Per the germline V gene, CDR1 is GTSNPN and CDR2 is SVGIG (reference sequence). The CDR3 extends over 16 amino acids. J is TRBJ2-2 and V is TRBV30, with D possibly matching TRBD2 (7 bases). Sequenced input: PBMCs. The receptor's source is a man aged 35 to 55 in good health and CMV-seropositive. Here the CDR3 DNA reads TGTGCCTGGAAGTGGGGAGGGGGAGTGATAACCGGGGAGCTGTTTTTT. Protein product: CAWKWGGGVITGELFF.